This TCR beta chain was sequenced in a study of blood T cell repertoires in COVID-19. Study-wide context: Acute and convalescent COVID-19 samples came from the United States, Italy and Spain. Sample material is recorded as cDNA or gDNA derived from T cells, B-cell-depleted T cells, or PBMCs.

Some clones are missing from TCRdb's copy, which holds only in-frame ones; the method was immunoSEQ multiplex PCR. The sample includes approximately 200,000 clones, approximately 91% of them seen just once. Germline V gives CDR1 MDHEN, CDR2 SYDVKM. The CDR3 length is 16 residues. J was trimmed by 5 bases and V by 4 bases; bases with no gene match: 13. The J gene is TRBJ2-5, the V gene TRBV28, with 7 bases aligning to TRBD1. This receptor was taken from a man aged 65-85 years with active or convalescent COVID-19. The sample was peripheral blood. For the CDR3, the DNA is TGTGCCAGCAGTTCACGCATCCGGGACAGTTGGGAGACCCAGTACTTC. Translated, it gives CASSSRIRDSWETQYF.